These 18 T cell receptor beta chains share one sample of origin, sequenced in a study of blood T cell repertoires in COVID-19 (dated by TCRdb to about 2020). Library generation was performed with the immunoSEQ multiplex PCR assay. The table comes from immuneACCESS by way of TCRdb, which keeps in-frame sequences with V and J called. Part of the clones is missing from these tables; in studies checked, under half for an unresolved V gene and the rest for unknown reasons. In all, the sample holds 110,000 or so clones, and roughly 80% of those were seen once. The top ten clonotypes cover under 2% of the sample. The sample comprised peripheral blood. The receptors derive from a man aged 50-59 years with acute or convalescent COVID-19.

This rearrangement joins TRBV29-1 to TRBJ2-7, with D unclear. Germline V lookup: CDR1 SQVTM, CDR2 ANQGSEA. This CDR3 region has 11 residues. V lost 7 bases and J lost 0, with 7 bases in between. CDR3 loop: CSATVSYEQYF. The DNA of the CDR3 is TGCAGCGCTACGGTCTCCTACGAGCAGTACTTC.

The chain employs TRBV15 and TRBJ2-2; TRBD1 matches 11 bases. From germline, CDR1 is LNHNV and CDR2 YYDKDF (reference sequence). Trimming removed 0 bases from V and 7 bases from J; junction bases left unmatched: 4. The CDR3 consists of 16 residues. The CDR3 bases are TGTGCCACCAGCAGAGAGGACAGGGGGCGAGACGGGGAGCTGTTTTTT. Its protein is CATSREDRGRDGELFF.

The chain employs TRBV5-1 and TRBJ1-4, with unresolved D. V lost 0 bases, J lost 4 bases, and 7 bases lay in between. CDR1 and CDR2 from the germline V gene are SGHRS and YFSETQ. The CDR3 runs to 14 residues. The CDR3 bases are TGCGCCAGCAGCTTGGTGGGAGGTAATGAAAAACTGTTTTTT. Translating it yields CASSLVGGNEKLFF.

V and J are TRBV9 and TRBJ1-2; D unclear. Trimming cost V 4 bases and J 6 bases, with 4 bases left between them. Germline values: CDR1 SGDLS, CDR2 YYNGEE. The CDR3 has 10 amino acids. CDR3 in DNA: TGTGCCAGCAGCCCAAATGGCTACACCTTC. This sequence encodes CASSPNGYTF.

CDR3 loop: CASSPPTGPYEQYV. CDR3 sequence (DNA): TGCGCCAGCAGCCCACCGACAGGTCCCTACGAGCAGTACGTC. The genes are TRBV5-1 and TRBJ2-7; D possibly corresponds to TRBD1 (6 bases). Deletions cut 4 bases from V and 2 bases from J, with 13 bases between. The germline V gene has CDR1 SGHRS and CDR2 YFSETQ. The CDR3 sequence is 14 residues long.

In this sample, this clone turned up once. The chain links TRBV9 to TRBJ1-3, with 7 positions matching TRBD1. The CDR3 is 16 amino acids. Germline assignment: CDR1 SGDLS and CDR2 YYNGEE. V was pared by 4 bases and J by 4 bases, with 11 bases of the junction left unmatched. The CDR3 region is CASSTQTGLSGNTIYF. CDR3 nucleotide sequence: TGTGCCAGCAGCACCCAGACAGGGCTGTCCGGAAACACCATATATTTT.

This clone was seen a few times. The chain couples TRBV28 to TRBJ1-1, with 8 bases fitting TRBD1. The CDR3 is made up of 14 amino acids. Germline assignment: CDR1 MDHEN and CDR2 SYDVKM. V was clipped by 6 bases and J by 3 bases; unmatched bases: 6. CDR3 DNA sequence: TGTGCCAGCAGGGGACAGGCTGGGGACACTGAAGCTTTCTTT. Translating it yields CASRGQAGDTEAFF.

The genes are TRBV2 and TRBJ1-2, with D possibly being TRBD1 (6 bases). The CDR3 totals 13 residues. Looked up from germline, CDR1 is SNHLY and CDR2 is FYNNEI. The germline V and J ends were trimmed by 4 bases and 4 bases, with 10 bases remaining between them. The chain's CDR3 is CASSAQGSYGYTF. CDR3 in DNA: TGTGCCAGCAGTGCCCAGGGGAGCTATGGCTACACCTTC.

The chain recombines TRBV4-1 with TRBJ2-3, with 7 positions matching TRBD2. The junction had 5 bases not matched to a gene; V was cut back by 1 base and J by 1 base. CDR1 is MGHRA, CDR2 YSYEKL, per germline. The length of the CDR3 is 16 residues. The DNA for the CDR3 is TGCGCCAGCAGCCAAGGGCGGGGAGGGGGCACAGATACGCAGTATTTT. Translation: CASSQGRGGGTDTQYF.

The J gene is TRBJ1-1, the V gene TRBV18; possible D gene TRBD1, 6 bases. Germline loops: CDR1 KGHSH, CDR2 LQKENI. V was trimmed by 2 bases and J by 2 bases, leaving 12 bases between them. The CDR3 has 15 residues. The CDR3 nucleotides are TGTGCCAGCTCACCAGCGTGGACAGACAACACTGAAGCTTTCTTT. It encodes CASSPAWTDNTEAFF.

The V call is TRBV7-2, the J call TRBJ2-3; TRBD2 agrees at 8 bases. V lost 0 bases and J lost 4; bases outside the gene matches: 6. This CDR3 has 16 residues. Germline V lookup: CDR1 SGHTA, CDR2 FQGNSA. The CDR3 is CASSLAVAGGSDTQYF. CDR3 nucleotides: TGTGCCAGCAGCTTAGCCGTCGCGGGGGGCTCAGATACGCAGTATTTT. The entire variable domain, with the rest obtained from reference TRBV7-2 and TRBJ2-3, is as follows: GAGVSQSPSNKVTEKGKDVELRCDPISGHTALYWYRQSLGQGLEFLIYFQGNSAPDKSGLPSDRFSAERTGGSVSTLTIQRTQQEDSAVYLCASSLAVAGGSDTQYFGPGTRLTVL.

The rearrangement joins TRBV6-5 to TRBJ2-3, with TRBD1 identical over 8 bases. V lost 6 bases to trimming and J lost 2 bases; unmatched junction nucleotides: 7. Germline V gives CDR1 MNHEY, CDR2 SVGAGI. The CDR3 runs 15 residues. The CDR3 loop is CASRAGGPITDTQYF. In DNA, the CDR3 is TGTGCCAGCAGGGCAGGGGGCCCAATCACAGATACGCAGTATTTT.

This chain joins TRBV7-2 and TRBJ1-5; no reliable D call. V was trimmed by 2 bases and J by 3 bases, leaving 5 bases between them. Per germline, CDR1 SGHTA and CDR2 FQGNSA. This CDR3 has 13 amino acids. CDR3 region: CASSLIDNQPQHF. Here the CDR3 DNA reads TGTGCCAGCAGCTTAATAGACAATCAGCCCCAGCATTTT.

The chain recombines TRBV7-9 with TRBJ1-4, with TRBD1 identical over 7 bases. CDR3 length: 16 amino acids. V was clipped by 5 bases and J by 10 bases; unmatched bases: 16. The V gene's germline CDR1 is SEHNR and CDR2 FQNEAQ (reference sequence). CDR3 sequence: CASSPPTDRARGKLFF. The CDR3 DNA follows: TGTGCCAGCAGCCCCCCCACTGACAGGGCCCGGGGAAAACTGTTTTTT. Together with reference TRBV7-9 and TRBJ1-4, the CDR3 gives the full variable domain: DTGVSQNPRHKITKRGQNVTFRCDPISEHNRLYWYRQTLGQGPEFLTYFQNEAQLEKSRLLSDRFSAERPKGSFSTLEIQRTEQGDSAMYLCASSPPTDRARGKLFFGSGTQLSVL.

The CDR3 DNA sequence: TGTGCCAGCACCAGTCAGGGGGCCTATGAAAAACTGTTTTTT. This gives the protein CASTSQGAYEKLFF. This chain connects TRBV2 to TRBJ1-4; 8 positions agree with TRBD1. V lost 7 bases and J lost 6; bases outside the gene matches: 7. In germline, CDR1 is SNHLY, CDR2 FYNNEI. CDR3 size: 14 residues.

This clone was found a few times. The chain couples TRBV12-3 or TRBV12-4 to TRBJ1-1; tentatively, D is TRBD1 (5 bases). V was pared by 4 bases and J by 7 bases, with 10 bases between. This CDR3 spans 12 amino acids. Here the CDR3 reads CASSWGGGEAFF. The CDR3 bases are TGTGCCAGCAGTTGGGGGGGAGGTGAAGCTTTCTTT.

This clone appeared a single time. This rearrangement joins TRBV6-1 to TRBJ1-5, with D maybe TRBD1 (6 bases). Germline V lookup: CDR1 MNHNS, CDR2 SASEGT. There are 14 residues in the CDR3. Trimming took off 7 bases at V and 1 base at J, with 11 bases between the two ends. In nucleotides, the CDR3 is TGTGCCAGCAATCCGGGGGGCAGCAATCAGCCCCAGCATTTT. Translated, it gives CASNPGGSNQPQHF.

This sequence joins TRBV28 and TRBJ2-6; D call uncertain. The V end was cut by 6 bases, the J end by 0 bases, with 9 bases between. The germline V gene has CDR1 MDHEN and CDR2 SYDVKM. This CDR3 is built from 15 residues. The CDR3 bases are TGTGCCAGCAGCCTCGGTTCCTCTGGGGCCAACGTCCTGACTTTC. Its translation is CASSLGSSGANVLTF.